This note documents a single TCR beta chain sequence. No antigen is known for it. The sorting of each CD8+ T cell subset was done in triplicate, at 250,000 to 300,000 cells each. Via 5' RACE with UMI labels, TRB cDNA libraries were prepared. TCRdb reprocessed the 5' RACE reads and keeps a single row for each CDR3 protein, giving no DNA. This repertoire comprises 150,000 to 160,000 distinct CDR3 sequences; its ten largest clones make up around 0.5%. This entry belongs to a study of CXCR3-negative and CXCR3-positive naive CD8 T cells. Per germline, CDR1 SEHNR and CDR2 FQNEAQ (reference sequence). The CDR3 is 11 residues long. Study-wide points: Naive CXCR3-positive cells had TRB CDR3s more hydrophobic than those of CXCR3-negative naive cells.

The chain combines TRBV7-9 with TRBJ1-1. The receptor was isolated from a human donor in good health. Some clones in this sample may be carry-over from other donors' samples. Input material: naive CXCR3+ CD8+ T cells from blood. Stated subset: CD45RO-CCR7+CD27+CD95- naive CD8+ T cells expressing CXCR3 (TNR3+). The CDR3 region is CASSSDTEAFF.